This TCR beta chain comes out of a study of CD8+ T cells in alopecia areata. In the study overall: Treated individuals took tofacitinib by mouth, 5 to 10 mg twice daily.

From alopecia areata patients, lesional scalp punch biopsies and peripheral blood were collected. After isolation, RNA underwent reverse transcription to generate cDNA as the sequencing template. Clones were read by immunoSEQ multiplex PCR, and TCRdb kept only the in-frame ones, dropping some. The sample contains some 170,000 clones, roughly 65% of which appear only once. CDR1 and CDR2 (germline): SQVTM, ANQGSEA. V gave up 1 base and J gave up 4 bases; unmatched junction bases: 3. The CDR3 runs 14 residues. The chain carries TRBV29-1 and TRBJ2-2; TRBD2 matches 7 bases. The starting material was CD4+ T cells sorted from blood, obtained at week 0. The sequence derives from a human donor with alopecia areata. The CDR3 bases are TGCAGCGTTGAAGGCCAGCGGGGCACCGGGGAGCTGTTTTTT. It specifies CSVEGQRGTGELFF.